This entry lists 17 T cell receptor beta chains sequenced from one sample in a study of spatial heterogeneity in lung cancer. TCRdb reprocessed the 5' RACE reads via MiXCR and lists one record per CDR3 protein. The table records 25,000 to 30,000 distinct CDR3 sequences, approximately 6.5% of them present only once. Documented time point: sample taken at primary tumor resection. Findings and caveats of the study: Mutation tallies in tumors tracked expanded intratumoral alpha and beta TCR counts.

Their recognized antigens are unknown. Sequences were derived from lung tumor tissue, sampled at surgery. The receptors derive from a male donor with early-stage non-small cell lung cancer.

At least ten counts were recorded for this clonotype. V is TRBV4-1 and J is TRBJ2-2, with D possibly TRBD1 on 6 matching bases. The CDR3 covers 16 residues. Trimming stripped 3 bases from V and 1 base from J, with 12 bases between. Per germline, CDR1 MGHRA and CDR2 YSYEKL. CDR3 sequence: CASSHLPTGNTGELFF. The CDR3, as DNA: TGCGCCAGCAGCCACCTACCGACAGGGAACACCGGGGAGCTGTTTTTT.

This clonotype was seen at least ten times. In DNA form, the CDR3 reads TGTGCCAGCAGCCTCCGGACAGGGGCCACTGAAGCTTTCTTT. Amino acids: CASSLRTGATEAFF. V is TRBV3-1 and J is TRBJ1-1; 9 bases align to TRBD1. CDR1 and CDR2 (germline): LGHDT, YNNKEL (reference sequence). This CDR3 spans 14 amino acids. Losses at the gene ends were 4 bases for V and 4 bases for J; bases not matched to a gene: 4.

This clonotype came up a few times. This rearrangement joins TRBV4-1 to TRBJ1-3; D perhaps matches TRBD1 (6 bases). From germline, CDR1 is MGHRA and CDR2 YSYEKL. Trimming left V 4 bases short and J 4 bases short, with 26 bases between. The CDR3 covers 19 residues. DNA of the CDR3: TGCGCCAGCAGCCTCTTCACGAATCAACAGGGAAACGCGGGAAACACCATATATTTT. Encoded protein: CASSLFTNQQGNAGNTIYF.

This clonotype was counted at least ten times. The chain joins TRBV7-2 to TRBJ1-4, with D possibly matching TRBD1 (6 bases). Between the trimmed V and J ends, which lost 11 bases and 7 bases, there was a span of 17 bases. Germline values: CDR1 SGHTA, CDR2 FQGNSA. The CDR3 has 13 residues. CDR3 sequence (DNA): TGTGCCTCTGGGGGGGCAGTTTCTGAAAAACTGTTTTTT. Translated, it gives CASGGAVSEKLFF. The full variable domain, rest sourced from reference TRBV7-2 and TRBJ1-4, is GAGVSQSPSNKVTEKGKDVELRCDPISGHTALYWYRQSLGQGLEFLIYFQGNSAPDKSGLPSDRFSAERTGGSVSTLTIQRTQQEDSAVYLCASGGAVSEKLFFGSGTQLSVL.

This chain joins TRBV28 and TRBJ1-1; possible D gene TRBD1, 5 bases. V gave up 7 bases and J gave up 0 bases, with 9 bases separating them. The CDR3 loop spans 13 amino acids. Per the germline V gene, CDR1 is MDHEN and CDR2 is SYDVKM. Here the CDR3 reads CASMAGLNTEAFF. The DNA of the CDR3 is TGTGCCAGCATGGCAGGGTTGAACACTGAAGCTTTCTTT.

In its sample, this clonotype was seen a few times. The gene calls are TRBV4-3 and TRBJ1-4; maybe TRBD1 (5 bases). The germline CDR1 and CDR2 sequences are LGHNA and YSLEER. This CDR3 is 17 amino acids long. Trimming shortened V by 0 bases and J by 6 bases, and 17 bases separated the two germline ends. CDR3 DNA: TGCGCCAGCAGCCAAGATAACCAGGGCAGGGTGGATGAAAAACTGTTTTTT. This translates into CASSQDNQGRVDEKLFF.

This clonotype was seen at least ten times. The chain employs TRBV28 and TRBJ2-1, with D uncertain. The CDR3 sequence is 13 residues long. Trimming removed 3 bases from V and 6 bases from J, with 9 bases in between. CDR1 is MDHEN and CDR2 is SYDVKM in the germline V gene. The DNA for the CDR3 is TGTGCCAGCAGTTTCCCCTACTCCAATGAGCAGTTCTTC. Protein product: CASSFPYSNEQFF.

This clonotype has ten or more counts. The CDR3 protein is CATSDTYRAEADTQYF. The CDR3 nucleotides read TGTGCCACCAGTGATACGTACAGGGCCGAGGCAGATACGCAGTATTTT. The chain recombines TRBV24-1 with TRBJ2-3; D might be TRBD1 (6 bases). CDR1 KGHDR and CDR2 SFDVKD come from the germline V gene. V lost 3 bases and J 4 bases, leaving 16 bases between the germline ends. The CDR3 extends over 16 amino acids.

This clonotype was seen repeatedly, ten times or more. The V gene is TRBV29-1, the J gene TRBJ2-1; TRBD1 aligns across 9 bases. The CDR3 extends over 13 amino acids. V trimming: 6 bases; J trimming: 7 bases; junction bases outside the gene matches: 7. CDR1 is SQVTM, CDR2 ANQGSEA, per germline. CDR3: CSVQAGTGNEQFF. The CDR3 DNA reads as TGCAGCGTCCAAGCCGGGACAGGGAATGAGCAGTTCTTC.

There are many counts of this clonotype. CDR3 loop: CASSPYYEANVLTF. CDR3 DNA sequence: TGTGCCAGCAGCCCCTACTACGAGGCCAACGTCCTGACTTTC. The chain uses TRBV7-2 and TRBJ2-6; D uncertain. CDR1 is SGHTA, CDR2 FQGNSA, per germline. Trimming removed 5 bases from V and 6 bases from J, with 11 bases in between. The CDR3 is 14 amino acids.

This clonotype was detected only a few times. The V and J genes are TRBV24-1 and TRBJ1-2; TRBD1 agrees at 9 bases. This CDR3 comprises 17 residues. The germline V gene encodes CDR1 KGHDR and CDR2 SFDVKD. V lost 2 bases to trimming and J lost 0 bases; unmatched junction nucleotides: 6. The CDR3 loop is CATSDCNRGLTNYGYTF. DNA of the CDR3: TGTGCCACCAGTGATTGCAACAGGGGGCTGACTAACTATGGCTACACCTTC.

This clonotype was seen many times. The rearrangement uses TRBV7-2 and TRBJ2-3, with a tentative D call TRBD2 (6 bases). The CDR3 has 15 amino acids. The V and J ends lost 3 bases and 0 bases respectively, with 10 bases between them. The germline V gene has CDR1 SGHTA and CDR2 FQGNSA. CDR3 bases: TGTGCCAGCAGCTTTAGCGGCTCTAGCACAGATACGCAGTATTTT. Translated, it gives CASSFSGSSTDTQYF. The full variable domain, in which reference TRBV7-2 and TRBJ2-3 provide the parts outside the CDR3, is GAGVSQSPSNKVTEKGKDVELRCDPISGHTALYWYRQSLGQGLEFLIYFQGNSAPDKSGLPSDRFSAERTGGSVSTLTIQRTQQEDSAVYLCASSFSGSSTDTQYFGPGTRLTVL.

The chain recombines TRBV5-1 with TRBJ2-7, with D perhaps matching TRBD1 (5 bases). Germline V gene data show CDR1 as SGHRS and CDR2 as YFSETQ. The V and J ends lost 1 base and 5 bases respectively, with 10 bases between them. The CDR3 extends over 13 amino acids. CDR3: CASSLTGYDEQYF. CDR3 DNA: TGCGCCAGCAGCTTGACAGGTTATGACGAGCAGTACTTC.

In its sample, this clonotype was seen many times. The chain employs TRBV5-1 and TRBJ1-4; D gene ambiguous. The germline gives CDR1 SGHRS, CDR2 YFSETQ. The CDR3 sequence is 14 residues long. V dropped 7 bases and J dropped 5 bases, with 15 bases sitting between them. In DNA, the CDR3 is TGCGCCAGCCCGCCGGGATACCAGAATGAAAAACTGTTTTTT. Protein product: CASPPGYQNEKLFF.

Many counts were recorded for this clonotype. This chain connects TRBV5-4 to TRBJ1-6, with D hard to call. The ends were cut back, 0 bases at V and 7 bases at J, with 14 bases in the middle. Germline V gene data show CDR1 as SGHNT and CDR2 as YYREEE (reference sequence). This CDR3 is 16 amino acids long. CDR3 protein: CASSLDGADGNSPLHF. The CDR3, as DNA: TGTGCCAGCAGCTTGGATGGTGCAGATGGAAATTCACCCCTCCACTTT.

The chain uses TRBV3-1 and TRBJ1-6, with D unclear. Germline V gene lookup returns CDR1 LGHDT and CDR2 YNNKEL (reference sequence). There are 17 residues in the CDR3. Deletions cut 3 bases from V and 0 bases from J, with 12 bases between. The CDR3 sequence is CASSHSQLSSYNSPLHF. Written as DNA, the CDR3 is TGTGCCAGCAGCCACTCACAGCTTAGCTCCTATAATTCACCCCTCCACTTT.

This clonotype was counted between two and nine times. The gene calls are TRBV6-5 and TRBJ1-5, with D perhaps matching TRBD1 (5 bases). CDR1 MNHEY and CDR2 SVGAGI come from the germline V gene. The CDR3 is made up of 17 amino acids. Trimming cost V 0 bases and J 3 bases, with 15 bases left between them. CDR3 sequence (DNA): TGTGCCAGCAGTTACTCGCTTGGGACCGAAGACAATCAGCCCCAGCATTTT. Protein: CASSYSLGTEDNQPQHF.